This T cell receptor (beta chain) was obtained from a study of lymphopenia after photon versus proton radiotherapy. Study results and limitations: Better survival with proton therapy was suggested as possible, not demonstrated. Post-nadir TCR diversity decline inversely tracked overall survival among those who died. Post-nadir diversity loss with photons came from oligoclonal expansion, particularly CD8+ Temra cells. Under photons, naive T cells and diversity fell while effector/memory populations rose.

Trimming stripped 2 bases from V and 1 base from J, with 5 bases between. The germline V gene has CDR1 SGHDT and CDR2 YYEEEE. This CDR3 is 13 amino acids long. Measured with immunoSEQ multiplex PCR; TCRdb has only the in-frame clones, and not every one. The repertoire holds approximately 71,000 clones, approximately 91% seen once, with approximately 2.6% in the top ten. In regard to this clone: The antigen is unknown.

Sequencing used peripheral blood, obtained from a patient treated with photon-based radiotherapy. The J gene is TRBJ2-3, the V gene TRBV5-6, with D uncertain. The clonotype originates from a woman aged 65 to 85 with pancreatic cancer. CDR3 region: CASSFSGTDTQYF. The CDR3 bases are TGTGCCAGCAGCTTTTCGGGCACAGATACGCAGTATTTT.